Below are 22 T cell receptor beta chains sequenced from a single sample in a study of cytomegalovirus exposure and HLA in healthy donors. With 60 Vbeta and 13 Jbeta primers, the PCR was carried out. Profiled with immunoSEQ multiplex PCR; TCRdb holds only in-frame clones, not every one. The sample contains roughly 70,000 clones, 75% of which appear only once. The source material was PBMCs. These receptors came from a man in his 70s in good health and CMV-seronegative.

This chain links TRBV7-2 with TRBJ1-4; perhaps TRBD1 as D (5 bases). The CDR3 contains 15 residues. The V gene lost 2 bases and the J gene lost 8 bases, with 15 bases spanning the gap. CDR1 is SGHTA and CDR2 is FQGNSA in the germline V gene. This CDR3 reads CASSLIGGSGEKLFF. Written as DNA, the CDR3 is TGTGCCAGCAGCTTAATCGGGGGAAGCGGGGAAAAACTGTTTTTT. Full variable domain (outside the CDR3, taken from reference TRBV7-2 and TRBJ1-4): GAGVSQSPSNKVTEKGKDVELRCDPISGHTALYWYRQSLGQGLEFLIYFQGNSAPDKSGLPSDRFSAERTGGSVSTLTIQRTQQEDSAVYLCASSLIGGSGEKLFFGSGTQLSVL.

This clone appeared many times. The CDR3 loop is CASTTGVYNEQFF. The CDR3 DNA sequence: TGTGCCAGCACCACAGGGGTTTACAATGAGCAGTTCTTC. The genes are TRBV11-2 and TRBJ2-1, with TRBD1 identical over 7 bases. The length of the CDR3 is 13 residues. CDR1 and CDR2 (germline): SGHAT, FQNNGV. Trimming removed 7 bases from V and 4 bases from J; junction bases left unmatched: 4.

This clone was observed a handful of times. The chain uses TRBV5-6 and TRBJ2-7; D is uncertain. The V gene lost 3 bases and the J gene lost 5 bases, with 15 bases spanning the gap. From germline, CDR1 is SGHDT and CDR2 YYEEEE. The CDR3 loop spans 14 amino acids. CDR3 protein: CASSSPSRPHEQYF. The CDR3, as DNA: TGTGCCAGCAGCTCTCCGAGCAGGCCCCACGAGCAGTACTTC.

The rearrangement joins TRBV25-1 to TRBJ2-1; 9 positions match TRBD2. Germline V lookup: CDR1 MGHDK, CDR2 SYGVNS. J was trimmed by 10 bases and V by 7 bases; bases with no gene match: 11. The CDR3 has 14 residues. The DNA of the CDR3 is TGTGCCAGCAACGTGGCGGGAGGGTTACGGGAGCAGTTCTTC. Residues: CASNVAGGLREQFF.

The gene calls are TRBV12-5 and TRBJ1-1; a possible D gene is TRBD1 (6 bases). Trimming took off 5 bases at V and 0 bases at J, with 13 bases between the two ends. The germline V gene has CDR1 LGHNT and CDR2 FRNRAP. The CDR3 extends over 15 amino acids. CDR3 DNA: TGTGCTAGTGGTCGCGGCAGGGGATTGAACACTGAAGCTTTCTTT. It translates to CASGRGRGLNTEAFF.

The chain links TRBV5-1 to TRBJ1-2; D is uncertain. The germline CDR1 and CDR2 sequences are SGHRS and YFSETQ. There are 15 residues in the CDR3. V was clipped by 0 bases and J by 3 bases, with 12 bases between them. CDR3 sequence: CASSLAAGIDYGYTF. CDR3 DNA sequence: TGCGCCAGCAGCTTGGCCGCGGGTATCGACTATGGCTACACCTTC.

The chain couples TRBV2 to TRBJ2-7; 12 bases agree with TRBD2. V was pared by 6 bases and J by 3 bases, with 6 bases of the junction left unmatched. Looked up from germline, CDR1 is SNHLY and CDR2 is FYNNEI. This CDR3 comprises 15 residues. CDR3 sequence: CASRRLAGDLYEQYF. The CDR3 DNA reads as TGTGCCAGCAGACGACTAGCGGGGGACCTCTACGAGCAGTACTTC.

The chain joins TRBV19 to TRBJ1-4; D remains ambiguous. CDR1 is LNHDA, CDR2 SQIVND, per germline (reference sequence). V was clipped by 6 bases and J by 1 base, with 12 bases between them. There are 15 residues in the CDR3. The CDR3 sequence: CASRQNSRTNEKLFF. The CDR3 coding sequence is TGTGCCAGTAGGCAAAACAGCAGAACTAATGAAAAACTGTTTTTT.

The V gene is TRBV10-3, the J gene TRBJ2-7; 10 bases are a match to TRBD2. CDR1 is ENHRY, CDR2 SYGVKD, per germline. V lost 4 bases, J lost 3 bases, and 6 bases stayed unmatched. The CDR3 is made up of 15 amino acids. CDR3 amino acids: CAISGGAGGGYEQYF. The CDR3 coding sequence is TGTGCCATCAGTGGTGGAGCGGGAGGGGGCTACGAGCAGTACTTC.

Note on this clone: An end of the junction does not agree with germline; a read error may underlie this. V gene TRBV7-7 combines with J gene TRBJ2-3; D is unclear. CDR3 length: 13 residues. Germline V CDR1 and CDR2: SSHAT, FNYEAQ (reference sequence). CDR3 in amino acids: CASSQSYTDTQYF. The CDR3 DNA reads as TGTGCTAGCAGCCAATCCTACACAGATACGCAGTATTTT.

A word on this clone: The junction shows a germline mismatch at one end, possibly a read error. This chain uses TRBV7-9 with TRBJ2-7; D is unresolved. Germline CDR1 is SEHNR and CDR2 is FQNEAQ (reference sequence). This CDR3 has 13 residues. The CDR3 region has the DNA TGTTCCAGCAGCTCTAAGAACGTAAACGAGCAGTACTTC. Its translation: CSSSSKNVNEQYF.

V is TRBV5-8 and J is TRBJ2-6; the D is unclear. CDR1 is SGHTS and CDR2 is YDEGEE in the germline V gene. The CDR3 loop spans 14 amino acids. V gave up 6 bases and J gave up 0 bases, with 7 bases separating them. The CDR3 reads CASTSYSGANVLTF. In nucleotides, the CDR3 is TGTGCCAGCACCTCCTACTCTGGGGCCAACGTCCTGACTTTC.

This clone was recorded once. The junction does not match germline at one end; this may be a read error. The chain combines TRBV7-2 with TRBJ1-2, with 8 bases fitting TRBD1. CDR3 length: 15 residues. The germline V gene has CDR1 SGHTA and CDR2 FQGNSA. The CDR3 coding sequence is TGTGCCAGCAGTTTAGGGGACAGGTTTTTTGATGGCTACACCTTC. Its protein product is CASSLGDRFFDGYTF.

Written as DNA, the CDR3 is TGTGCCAGCAGTCCGACTAGCCGAGATACGCAGTATTTT. Protein product: CASSPTSRDTQYF. The genes are TRBV28 and TRBJ2-3; 7 positions agree with TRBD2. The CDR3 sequence is 13 residues long. CDR1 and CDR2 from the germline V gene are MDHEN and SYDVKM. V was clipped by 5 bases and J by 5 bases; unmatched bases: 4.

On this clone itself: The same CDR3 can be traced to other DNA sequences in this sample. The V and J genes are TRBV18 and TRBJ1-1, with a possible D match to TRBD1 (6 bases). The CDR3 extends over 14 amino acids. V shed 1 base and J shed 1 base, with 7 bases lying between them. CDR1 is KGHSH and CDR2 is LQKENI in the germline V gene. CDR3 amino acids: CASSPQGENTEAFF. CDR3 nucleotide sequence: TGTGCCAGCTCACCACAGGGGGAGAACACTGAAGCTTTCTTT. The full variable domain, its missing parts supplied by reference TRBV18 and TRBJ1-1, is NAGVMQNPRHLVRRRGQEARLRCSPMKGHSHVYWYRQLPEEGLKFMVYLQKENIIDESGMPKERFSAEFPKEGPSILRIQQVVRGDSAAYFCASSPQGENTEAFFGQGTRLTVV.

This chain links TRBV4-3 with TRBJ1-2; D uncertain. The CDR3 is made up of 15 amino acids. Germline assignment: CDR1 LGHNA and CDR2 YSLEER. Trimming left V 4 bases short and J 1 base short, with 13 bases between. The chain's CDR3 is CASSRLPSLNYGYTF. CDR3 sequence (DNA): TGCGCCAGCAGCCGACTTCCTTCCCTTAACTATGGCTACACCTTC.

The chain is built from TRBV4-3 and TRBJ2-1; 12 nucleotides agree with TRBD2. Germline V gene data show CDR1 as LGHNA and CDR2 as YSLEER. Trimming removed 1 base from V and 10 bases from J; junction bases left unmatched: 5. The CDR3 runs 15 residues. DNA of the CDR3: TGCGCCAGCAGCCAAGGACTAGCGGGAGTGGGGGAGCAGTTCTTC. Its translation: CASSQGLAGVGEQFF.

In this sample, this clone turned up a few times. The J gene is TRBJ2-3, the V gene TRBV10-3, with TRBD1 identical over 10 bases. Germline V gene data show CDR1 as ENHRY and CDR2 as SYGVKD. The CDR3 consists of 16 residues. Germline trimming cut 2 bases from V and 3 bases from J; bases unmatched to any gene: 5. CDR3 coding DNA: TGTGCCATCAGTGAGCCCGGACAGGGGGGGACAGATACGCAGTATTTT. It encodes CAISEPGQGGTDTQYF.

This clone was counted only a few times. The chain recombines TRBV4-3 with TRBJ1-2; possible D gene TRBD1, 5 bases. In germline, CDR1 is LGHNA, CDR2 YSLEER. Trimming stripped 0 bases from V and 3 bases from J, with 11 bases between. CDR3 length: 15 residues. CDR3 DNA sequence: TGCGCCAGCAGCCAAGAGGGGCGGGGGGACTATGGCTACACCTTC. Amino acids: CASSQEGRGDYGYTF.

The chain is built from TRBV7-2 and TRBJ2-3; TRBD2 might be the D (6 bases). The CDR3 loop spans 15 amino acids. Germline CDR1 is SGHTA and CDR2 is FQGNSA. V shed 0 bases and J shed 1 base, with 8 bases lying between them. CDR3 sequence: CASSLAGGRTDTQYF. In nucleotides, the CDR3 is TGTGCCAGCAGCTTAGCCGGGGGACGCACAGATACGCAGTATTTT. Together with reference TRBV7-2 and TRBJ2-3, the CDR3 gives the full variable domain: GAGVSQSPSNKVTEKGKDVELRCDPISGHTALYWYRQSLGQGLEFLIYFQGNSAPDKSGLPSDRFSAERTGGSVSTLTIQRTQQEDSAVYLCASSLAGGRTDTQYFGPGTRLTVL.

This clone showed up just once. The CDR3 region has the DNA TGCGCCAGCAGGAGGGACAGCGTCCAAGAAGCTTTCTTT. Translation: CASRRDSVQEAFF. V and J are TRBV5-1 and TRBJ1-1; 7 bases agree with TRBD1. The trim removed 5 bases at V and 8 bases at J, leaving 9 bases unmatched. The CDR3 extends over 13 amino acids. CDR1 is SGHRS, CDR2 YFSETQ, per germline. The complete variable domain, with remaining parts taken from reference TRBV5-1 and TRBJ1-1, reads KAGVTQTPRYLIKTRGQQVTLSCSPISGHRSVSWYQQTPGQGLQFLFEYFSETQRNKGNFPGRFSGRQFSNSRSEMNVSTLELGDSALYLCASRRDSVQEAFFGQGTRLTVV.

This clone appeared a few times. The chain carries TRBV11-2 and TRBJ1-5; D is ambiguous. The CDR3 spans 13 residues. The germline V gene encodes CDR1 SGHAT and CDR2 FQNNGV. V shed 6 bases and J shed 3 bases, with 9 bases lying between them. CDR3 region: CASRGGYNQPQHF. CDR3 bases: TGTGCCAGCAGAGGCGGGTACAATCAGCCCCAGCATTTT.